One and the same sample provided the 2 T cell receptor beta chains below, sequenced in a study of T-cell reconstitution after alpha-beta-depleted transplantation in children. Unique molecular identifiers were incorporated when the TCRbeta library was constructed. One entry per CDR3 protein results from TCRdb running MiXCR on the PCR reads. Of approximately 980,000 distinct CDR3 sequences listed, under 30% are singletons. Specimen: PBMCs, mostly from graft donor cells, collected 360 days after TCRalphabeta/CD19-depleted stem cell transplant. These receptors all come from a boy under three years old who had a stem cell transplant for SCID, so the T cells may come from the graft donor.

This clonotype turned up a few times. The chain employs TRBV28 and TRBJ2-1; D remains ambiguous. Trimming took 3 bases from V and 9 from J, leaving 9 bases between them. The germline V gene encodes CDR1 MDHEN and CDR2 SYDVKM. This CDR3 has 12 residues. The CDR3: CASSFRFLEQFF. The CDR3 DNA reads TGTGCCAGCAGTTTCAGGTTTCTTGAGCAGTTCTTC.

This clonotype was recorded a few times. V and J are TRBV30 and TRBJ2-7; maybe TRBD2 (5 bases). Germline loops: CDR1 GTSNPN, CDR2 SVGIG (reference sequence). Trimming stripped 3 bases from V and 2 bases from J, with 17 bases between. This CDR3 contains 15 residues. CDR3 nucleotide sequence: TGTGCCTGGAGGACCCTGGGGAGAGAGCCCTACGAGCAGTACTTC. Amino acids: CAWRTLGREPYEQYF.